This T cell receptor (beta chain) was found in a study of response to subunit inactivated influenza vaccine. Each CDR3 protein is one row after TCRdb ran MiXCR on the RT-PCR reads. The sample has hundreds of thousands of distinct CDR3 sequences, 12% to 15% seen once. The CDR3 spans 14 residues. Germline V gene lookup returns CDR1 MNHEY and CDR2 SVGAGI. Trimming removed 0 bases from V and 2 bases from J, with 8 bases in between. This clonotype was found a few times. The chain carries TRBV6-5 and TRBJ2-7, with D possibly being TRBD1 or TRBD2 (6 bases each). Here the sequenced sample was PBMCs from blood, taken roughly 2 weeks before vaccination. The source of this sequence is a man between 50 and 59 years old who received an inactivated influenza vaccine. The CDR3 nucleotides are TGTGCCAGCAGTTACTCGGAGGGGGCCTACGAGCAGTACTTC. It yields the protein CASSYSEGAYEQYF.